This T cell receptor beta chain was observed in a study of blood T cell repertoires in COVID-19. Whole-study context: Italy, Spain and the United States were the sources of the convalescent and acute COVID-19 samples.

Assay: immunoSEQ multiplex PCR; the TCRdb copy retains only in-frame clones and omits some. Of about 340,000 clones in the sample, around 87% were seen once. Enrolment of Seattle patients took place during active infection, and they were followed longitudinally. The germline V gene encodes CDR1 GTSNPN and CDR2 SVGIG (reference sequence). The CDR3 is made up of 16 amino acids. V dropped 6 bases and J dropped 1; count of bases not matched to a gene: 12. The TCR was taken from a woman in her fifties or sixties with COVID-19, enrolled during active disease. V usage is TRBV30 and J usage is TRBJ1-5; 7 bases are a match to TRBD1. Source material: peripheral blood. The CDR3 DNA follows: TGTGCCTGTGACAGGGTCTCTAGCGCGAGCAATCAGCCCCAGCATTTT. Translation: CACDRVSSASNQPQHF.